Each of the 15 T cell receptor beta chains below was sequenced from the same sample in a study of blood T cell repertoires in COVID-19. Generated by immunoSEQ multiplex PCR, the TCRdb table keeps only in-frame clones and is missing some. This table has about 280,000 clones, around 86% appearing once. The sample taken for sequencing was peripheral blood. The receptors come from a woman aged 25 to 45 who had recovered from COVID-19.

This clone has a handful of counts. This sequence joins TRBV4-1 and TRBJ1-2, with TRBD1 matching 7 bases. This CDR3 spans 15 amino acids. Germline-derived CDR1 and CDR2 are MGHRA and YSYEKL. With V trimmed by 1 base and J by 1 base, 3 bases remained unmatched. CDR3 in amino acids: CASSQVTGINYGYTF. CDR3 in DNA: TGCGCCAGCAGCCAAGTGACAGGGATTAACTATGGCTACACCTTC.

The chain couples TRBV28 to TRBJ2-5; 8 bases match TRBD1. The CDR3 covers 13 residues. V dropped 6 bases and J dropped 2; count of bases not matched to a gene: 2. Looked up from germline, CDR1 is MDHEN and CDR2 is SYDVKM. CDR3 loop: CASSRTGQETQYF. The CDR3 region has the DNA TGTGCCAGCAGCCGGACAGGGCAAGAGACCCAGTACTTC.

The CDR3 reads CASSQSRDGAFF. Written as DNA, the CDR3 is TGTGCCAGCAGCCAATCCAGGGATGGAGCTTTCTTT. The rearrangement joins TRBV3-1 (or the pseudogene TRBV3-2) to TRBJ1-1, with a tentative D call TRBD1 (5 bases). Trimming shortened V by 2 bases and J by 10 bases, and 11 bases separated the two germline ends. Germline V gene data show CDR1 as LGHDT and CDR2 as YNNKEL (reference sequence). This CDR3 contains 12 residues.

This clone was detected only once. The genes are TRBV27 and TRBJ1-4, with 7 bases fitting TRBD1. Germline V gene lookup returns CDR1 MNHEY and CDR2 SMNVEV (reference sequence). This CDR3 spans 16 amino acids. After removal of 0 bases from V and 7 bases from J, the junction contained 8 bases not matched to a gene. In DNA, the CDR3 is TGTGCCAGCAGTTTATCTTTCCCCCAGGGGGGTGAAAAACTGTTTTTT. Residues: CASSLSFPQGGEKLFF.

This chain joins TRBV3-1 (or the pseudogene TRBV3-2) and TRBJ2-5; 7 nucleotides agree with TRBD2. With 1 base clipped from V and 5 bases from J, the junction kept 13 bases outside the gene matches. Looked up from germline, CDR1 is LGHDT and CDR2 is YNNKEL (reference sequence). This CDR3 has 17 residues. The CDR3 DNA reads as TGTGCCAGCAGCCAAGCCCCGGTCTGGGGGGGGAGGGAGACCCAGTACTTC. Protein: CASSQAPVWGGRETQYF.

The chain couples TRBV5-5 to TRBJ2-7; 10 bases align to TRBD1. The CDR3 is made up of 15 amino acids. The germline CDR1 and CDR2 sequences are SGHKS and YYEKEE (reference sequence). The J segment lost 3 bases and the V segment lost 4 bases, leaving 7 bases of the junction unmatched. CDR3 sequence: CASSQRTGGHYEQYF. The CDR3 nucleotides are TGTGCCAGCAGCCAACGGACAGGGGGACACTACGAGCAGTACTTC.

The rearrangement joins TRBV27 to TRBJ2-7, with 10 bases that match TRBD2. V was clipped by 7 bases and J by 2 bases; unmatched bases: 8. Germline CDR1 MNHEY, CDR2 SMNVEV (reference sequence). The CDR3 is made up of 15 amino acids. CDR3 sequence reads: CASTPGLASAYEQYF. CDR3 DNA: TGTGCCAGCACCCCGGGACTAGCGTCGGCCTACGAGCAGTACTTC.

V gene TRBV15 combines with J gene TRBJ1-4; 8 bases are a match to TRBD1. Trimming took 0 bases from V and 8 from J; bases not matched to a gene: 5. In germline, CDR1 is LNHNV, CDR2 YYDKDF (reference sequence). The CDR3 is made up of 15 amino acids. The CDR3 sequence is CATSREGTGPEKLFF. DNA for the CDR3: TGTGCCACCAGCAGAGAAGGGACAGGTCCAGAAAAACTGTTTTTT.

This chain uses TRBV4-3 with TRBJ2-3, with 10 bases fitting TRBD1. Germline assignment: CDR1 LGHNA and CDR2 YSLEER. J was trimmed by 3 bases and V by 1 base; bases with no gene match: 7. This CDR3 region has 17 residues. As DNA, the CDR3 is TGCGCCAGCAGCCAAGTTTGGACAGGGGGGATAACAGATACGCAGTATTTT. It specifies CASSQVWTGGITDTQYF.

The chain recombines TRBV6-6 with TRBJ2-6, with D possibly matching TRBD1 (6 bases). The V gene lost 7 bases and the J gene lost 4 bases, with 14 bases spanning the gap. The CDR3 sequence is 15 residues long. The germline V gene has CDR1 MNHNY and CDR2 SVGAGI (reference sequence). CDR3 nucleotide sequence: TGTGCCAGCACCGATAACAGGGTCGGGGCCAACGTCCTGACTTTC. Translating gives CASTDNRVGANVLTF.

This CDR3 is CASSEGGQYNEQFF. The DNA for the CDR3 is TGTGCCAGCAGTGAAGGAGGGCAGTACAATGAGCAGTTCTTC. V is TRBV2 and J is TRBJ2-1; TRBD2 might be the D (5 bases). The V gene lost 1 base and the J gene lost 4 bases, with 8 bases spanning the gap. The CDR3 covers 14 residues. The V gene's germline CDR1 is SNHLY and CDR2 FYNNEI.

The V and J genes are TRBV10-2 and TRBJ2-1; 7 positions agree with TRBD1. The ends lost 5 bases at V and 7 bases at J; junction bases unmatched: 8. Germline V gene sequence: CDR1 WSHSY, CDR2 SAAADI. The CDR3 totals 14 residues. The DNA for the CDR3 is TGCGCCAGCAGTCCGGGACAGCCGCCTAATGAGCAGTTCTTC. Amino acid sequence: CASSPGQPPNEQFF.

The J gene is TRBJ1-4, the V gene TRBV19; D perhaps matches TRBD1 (5 bases). V lost 3 bases and J lost 11, with 10 bases in between. Germline V gives CDR1 LNHDA, CDR2 SQIVND (reference sequence). The CDR3 is made up of 12 amino acids. In DNA, the CDR3 is TGTGCCAGTAGTATGGACTACAGGAAACTGTTTTTT. It yields the protein CASSMDYRKLFF.

This clone came up once. J is TRBJ1-2 and V is TRBV19; possible D gene TRBD1, 6 bases. Germline lookup yields CDR1 LNHDA and CDR2 SQIVND (reference sequence). The CDR3 totals 14 residues. Deletions cut 10 bases from V and 8 bases from J, with 23 bases between. The CDR3, as DNA: TGTGCCACATCGCTCGGGGGGCTAACAGGCGGCTACACCTTC. Translating it yields CATSLGGLTGGYTF.

The rearrangement links TRBV7-8 to TRBJ2-7; 7 nucleotides align to TRBD1. Germline lookup yields CDR1 SGHVS and CDR2 FQNEAQ. The V segment lost 5 bases and the J segment 6 bases; nucleotides outside the gene matches: 4. The CDR3 totals 12 residues. The CDR3: CASSTTGVEQYF. The CDR3 DNA sequence: TGTGCCAGCAGCACAACAGGGGTCGAGCAGTACTTC.